Following are 21 T cell receptor beta chains from one sample sequenced in a study of T cell repertoires in cytomegalovirus infection. TCRdb passed the reads through MiXCR, listing each CDR3 protein once. The data contain fewer than 350,000 distinct CDR3 sequences, around a tenth of them seen just once; the ten biggest clones take up 3.5% to 4.5%. Material for sequencing was PBMCs. The receptor source for this set is a human donor in good health (CMV status not recorded). Some clones in this sample may be carry-over from other donors' samples.

There are many counts of this clonotype. The chain couples TRBV12-3 or TRBV12-4 to TRBJ1-2; the D gene is possibly TRBD1 (5 bases). This CDR3 region has 13 residues. With 2 bases removed from V and 3 bases from J, the gap between germline ends came to 7 bases. CDR3 residues: CASSLRQHYGYTF. CDR3 bases: TGTGCCAGCAGTTTACGACAGCACTATGGCTACACCTTC.

V and J are TRBV20-1 and TRBJ2-2; tentatively, D is TRBD2 (5 bases). In germline, CDR1 is DFQATT, CDR2 SNEGSKA (reference sequence). Trimming removed 2 bases from V and 7 bases from J, with 14 bases in between. The CDR3 totals 14 residues. The CDR3 bases are TGCAGTGCTAGATCTACTAGTTATTACGGGGAGCTGTTTTTT. This codes for CSARSTSYYGELFF.

This clonotype was counted only a few times. This chain joins TRBV7-2 and TRBJ2-5; 9 bases line up with TRBD1. V shed 5 bases and J 5 bases; nucleotides not matched to a gene: 6. The germline CDR1 and CDR2 sequences are SGHTA and FQGNSA. The CDR3 is made up of 14 amino acids. The CDR3 DNA reads TGTGCCAGCAGCCCGGACAGGGGCTGGGAGACCCAGTACTTC. This encodes CASSPDRGWETQYF.

Many counts were recorded for this clonotype. This chain uses TRBV7-2 with TRBJ2-1; D is undetermined. Per germline, CDR1 SGHTA and CDR2 FQGNSA. This CDR3 contains 14 residues. Trimming took 5 bases from V and 5 from J, leaving 13 bases between them. The chain's CDR3 is CASSPYSIDNEQFF. The CDR3 DNA reads TGTGCCAGCAGCCCGTACAGTATCGACAATGAGCAGTTCTTC.

Remarks on this clonotype: One base away lies a much larger clone, so this may be a sequencing read error. The J gene is TRBJ2-5, the V gene TRBV7-2; D possibly matches TRBD1 or TRBD2 (5 bases each). V lost 3 bases, J lost 3 bases, and 14 bases lay in between. CDR1 is SGHTA and CDR2 is FQGNSA in the germline V gene. CDR3 size: 15 residues. The CDR3 loop reads CASSFWGTTKETQYF. In DNA form, the CDR3 reads TGTGCCAGCAGCTTTTGGGGGACGACCAAAGAGACCCAGTACTTC.

This rearrangement joins TRBV6-6 to TRBJ2-1; either TRBD1 or TRBD2 may fit D (7 bases each). The CDR3 covers 20 residues. V lost 6 bases, J lost 2 bases, and 29 bases lay in between. Looked up from germline, CDR1 is MNHNY and CDR2 is SVGAGI (reference sequence). This chain's CDR3 is CASSLPRGVSGAGPYNEQFF. The CDR3 DNA is TGTGCCAGCAGCCTACCCAGGGGGGTCAGCGGGGCCGGCCCCTACAATGAGCAGTTCTTC.

Ten or more counts support this clonotype. This chain connects TRBV11-2 to TRBJ2-2; 7 bases map to TRBD1. The CDR3 length is 16 residues. Germline assignment: CDR1 SGHAT and CDR2 FQNNGV. V lost 5 bases and J lost 7; bases outside the gene matches: 13. CDR3 residues: CASSARQGQSGGELFF. The CDR3 DNA reads TGTGCCAGCAGCGCCAGACAGGGTCAGTCCGGCGGGGAGCTGTTTTTT.

This clonotype was seen ten or more times. J is TRBJ2-1 and V is TRBV19, with TRBD2 matching over 10 bases. Germline trimming cut 2 bases from V and 3 bases from J; bases unmatched to any gene: 4. The CDR3 runs 16 residues. Germline-derived CDR1 and CDR2 are LNHDA and SQIVND (reference sequence). The CDR3 DNA sequence: TGTGCCAGTAGTATATCTAGCGGGAGAGGCTACAATGAGCAGTTCTTC. This translates into CASSISSGRGYNEQFF.

This clonotype has a count of ten or more. The V gene is TRBV11-1, the J gene TRBJ2-7; TRBD1 matches 8 bases. The germline gives CDR1 SGHAT, CDR2 FQDESV (reference sequence). Trimming at V came to 3 bases and at J to 2 bases, leaving 3 bases not matched to a gene. This CDR3 is built from 14 residues. The CDR3: CASSFRDRTYEQYF. CDR3 sequence (DNA): TGTGCCAGCAGCTTCCGGGACAGGACCTACGAGCAGTACTTC. Looking up the rest from reference TRBV11-1 and TRBJ2-7 gives the full variable domain: EAEVAQSPRYKITEKSQAVAFWCDPISGHATLYWYRQILGQGPELLVQFQDESVVDDSQLPKDRFSAERLKGVDSTLKIQPAELGDSAMYLCASSFRDRTYEQYFGPGTRLTVT.

This clonotype showed up just a few times. The chain couples TRBV7-6 to TRBJ1-4; D is unclear. This CDR3 is 13 amino acids long. Germline values: CDR1 SGHVS, CDR2 FNYEAQ. The germline V and J ends were trimmed by 1 base and 8 bases, with 8 bases remaining between them. DNA for the CDR3: TGTGCCAGCAGCTTAGGGGGTGGAGAAAAACTGTTTTTT. Translated, it gives CASSLGGGEKLFF.

This clonotype was counted ten times or more. V gene TRBV27 combines with J gene TRBJ2-7; 9 nucleotides match TRBD2. The CDR3 contains 15 residues. Per the germline V gene, CDR1 is MNHEY and CDR2 is SMNVEV (reference sequence). V shed 5 bases and J 4 bases; nucleotides not matched to a gene: 9. The CDR3: CASSPWGGRAYEQYF. The CDR3, as DNA: TGTGCCAGCAGTCCATGGGGCGGGAGGGCTTACGAGCAGTACTTC.

In its sample, this clonotype was seen many times. The chain recombines TRBV19 with TRBJ2-7; the D call may be TRBD1 or TRBD2 (6 bases each). This CDR3 has 18 residues. From germline, CDR1 is LNHDA and CDR2 SQIVND (reference sequence). V dropped 6 bases and J dropped 1 base, with 25 bases sitting between them. The CDR3 spells CASSRLQTGATVSYEQYF. For the CDR3, the DNA is TGTGCCAGTAGCAGACTCCAAACGGGGGCTACCGTATCCTACGAGCAGTACTTC. Full variable domain (rest looked up from reference TRBV19 and TRBJ2-7): DGGITQSPKYLFRKEGQNVTLSCEQNLNHDAMYWYRQDPGQGLRLIYYSQIVNDFQKGDIAEGYSVSREKKESFPLTVTSAQKNPTAFYLCASSRLQTGATVSYEQYFGPGTRLTVT.

In its sample, this clonotype was seen many times. V and J are TRBV7-2 and TRBJ2-5; TRBD2 matches 10 bases. V lost 5 bases and J lost 5; bases outside the gene matches: 8. Per the germline V gene, CDR1 is SGHTA and CDR2 is FQGNSA. The CDR3 covers 15 residues. The CDR3 here is CASSPSGGWTETQYF. CDR3 nucleotide sequence: TGTGCCAGCAGCCCTAGCGGGGGATGGACGGAGACCCAGTACTTC.

The chain links TRBV20-1 to TRBJ2-7, with TRBD2 as a possible D gene (5 bases). V was clipped by 3 bases and J by 6 bases, with 12 bases between them. The CDR3 runs to 12 residues. CDR1 DFQATT and CDR2 SNEGSKA come from the germline V gene (reference sequence). The CDR3 bases are TGCAGTGCTAGTCAGGCGGGCGGCGAGCAGTACTTC. This sequence encodes CSASQAGGEQYF.

This clonotype was recorded many times. This sequence joins TRBV28 and TRBJ1-5, with 8 bases identical to TRBD1. CDR1 and CDR2 from the germline V gene are MDHEN and SYDVKM. The V segment lost 7 bases and the J segment 0 bases; nucleotides outside the gene matches: 5. There are 15 residues in the CDR3. This CDR3 reads CASTQGGDSNQPQHF. DNA of the CDR3: TGTGCCAGCACACAGGGGGGAGATAGCAATCAGCCCCAGCATTTT.

This clonotype was counted between two and nine times. The chain couples TRBV19 to TRBJ2-5; no definite D call. CDR1 and CDR2 from the germline V gene are LNHDA and SQIVND (reference sequence). This CDR3 region has 12 residues. V was shortened by 5 bases and J by 1 base, with 5 bases between the two germline ends. The CDR3 loop is CASSQLQETQYF. CDR3 DNA sequence: TGTGCCAGTAGTCAGCTCCAAGAGACCCAGTACTTC.

This clonotype occurred a few times. This sequence joins TRBV6-2 or TRBV6-3 and TRBJ2-5; the match to TRBD2 covers 8 bases. The CDR3 has 16 amino acids. CDR1 and CDR2 (germline): MNHEY, SVGEGT. V was clipped by 7 bases and J by 4 bases; unmatched bases: 14. CDR3 nucleotide sequence: TGTGCCAGCACGCCCTATTCGGGACTAGGAGGAGAGACCCAGTACTTC. Encoded protein: CASTPYSGLGGETQYF.

A few counts support this clonotype. This chain connects TRBV10-3 to TRBJ2-3; D is uncertain. This CDR3 comprises 12 residues. The germline CDR1 and CDR2 sequences are ENHRY and SYGVKD. V dropped 0 bases and J dropped 5 bases, with 3 bases sitting between them. The CDR3 protein is CAISESGDTQYF. In nucleotides, the CDR3 is TGTGCCATCAGTGAGTCGGGAGATACGCAGTATTTT.

The chain is built from TRBV19 and TRBJ2-7; maybe TRBD2 (5 bases). CDR3 length: 14 residues. Germline CDR1 and CDR2: LNHDA and SQIVND (reference sequence). V lost 5 bases and J 3 bases, leaving 14 bases between the germline ends. DNA of the CDR3: TGTGCCAGTAGTTCCGGACTCGGAATCTACGAGCAGTACTTC. It translates to CASSSGLGIYEQYF.

This clonotype occurred many times. This rearrangement joins TRBV6-2 or TRBV6-3 to TRBJ2-7, with TRBD2 matching over 11 bases. The CDR3 has 14 amino acids. Trimming took 7 bases from V and 2 from J; bases not matched to a gene: 4. Germline V lookup: CDR1 MNHEY, CDR2 SVGEGT. The CDR3 nucleotides read TGTGCCAGCAAGGGGACTAGCGGAACCTACGAGCAGTACTTC. Its translation: CASKGTSGTYEQYF.

This clonotype was detected many times. V usage is TRBV4-2 and J usage is TRBJ2-7; tentatively, D is TRBD2 (6 bases). CDR3 length: 14 residues. The V end was cut by 1 base, the J end by 3 bases, with 10 bases between. Germline V gives CDR1 LGHNA, CDR2 YNFKEQ. In DNA, the CDR3 is TGTGCCAGCAGCCAAGTTCCGGGAGACTACGAGCAGTACTTC. This gives the protein CASSQVPGDYEQYF.